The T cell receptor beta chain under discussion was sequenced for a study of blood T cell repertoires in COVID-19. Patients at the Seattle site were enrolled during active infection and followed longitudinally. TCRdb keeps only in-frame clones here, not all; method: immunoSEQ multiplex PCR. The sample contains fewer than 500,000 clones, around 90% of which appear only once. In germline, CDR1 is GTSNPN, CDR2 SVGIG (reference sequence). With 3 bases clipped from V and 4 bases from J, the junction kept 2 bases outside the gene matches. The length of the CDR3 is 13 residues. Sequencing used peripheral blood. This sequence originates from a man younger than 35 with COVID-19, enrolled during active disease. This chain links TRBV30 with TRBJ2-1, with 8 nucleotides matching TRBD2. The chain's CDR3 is CAWRAGEYNEQFF. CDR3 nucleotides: TGTGCCTGGAGAGCGGGAGAGTACAATGAGCAGTTCTTC.